The clone carrying this TCR beta chain was detected only a few times. The antigen is unknown. Germline V CDR1 and CDR2: MNHEY, SMNVEV (reference sequence). Trimming stripped 3 bases from V and 7 bases from J, with 13 bases between. The CDR3 has 14 amino acids. The entry originates in a study of T-cell reconstitution after alpha-beta-depleted transplantation in children. Whole-study results and caveats: Newly produced T cells mostly accounted for T-cell counts and diversity one year post-transplant.

Construction of the TCRbeta library involved unique molecular identifiers. TCRdb re-called the PCR reads through MiXCR, storing one row per CDR3 protein. The sample has just over 950,000 distinct CDR3 sequences; roughly 31% are singletons. The sample in question was PBMCs, mostly from graft donor cells, obtained 360 days after TCRalphabeta/CD19-depleted stem cell transplant. The receptor comes from a boy younger than two who had a stem cell transplant for SCID, so the T cells may come from the graft donor. This sequence joins TRBV27 and TRBJ2-1; D is perhaps TRBD1 or TRBD2 (5 bases each). The CDR3 here is CASSFQGSGNEQFF. CDR3 in DNA: TGTGCCAGCAGTTTTCAGGGTTCGGGAAATGAGCAGTTCTTC.